Described below is a single T cell receptor (beta chain) sequence and its context. This record comes from a study of PD-1 blockade in mismatch repair-deficient tumors. Generated by immunoSEQ multiplex PCR, the TCRdb table keeps only in-frame clones and is missing some. This table has more than 15,000 clones, roughly 84% appearing once. Germline V lookup: CDR1 SGHTA, CDR2 FQGNSA. Trimming removed 1 base from V and 14 bases from J; junction bases left unmatched: 10. CDR3 length equals 13 residues. The chain couples TRBV7-2 to TRBJ1-2; 7 nucleotides match TRBD1. Sample: PBMCs, taken 4 weeks after starting pembrolizumab. This TCR was sampled from an adult with mismatch repair-deficient cancer. DNA for the CDR3: TGTGCCAGCAGCTTAGTTTTCGAGGACAGGTTTACCTTC. This translates into CASSLVFEDRFTF.